This is a list of T cell receptor beta chains from one sample in a study of control samples from healthy donors and cancer patients. Some clones are missing from TCRdb's copy, which holds only in-frame ones; the method was immunoSEQ multiplex PCR. The profile shows some 120,000 clones, approximately 90% of them singletons. Sequencing input: PBMCs. The receptors were gathered from a woman between 50 and 59 years old with colorectal cancer. Each CDR3 is given with its conserved first and last residue. D genes are given only for firm matches. The size entry is marked missing in some rows and otherwise reads once, few, many or a size class.

V gene	J gene	D gene	clone size	CDR3 DNA	CDR3 protein
TRBV6-5	TRBJ2-7	.	.	TGTGCCAGCAGTAAGGAGACAGGAACTGGGGGTATTGGCTTC	CASSKETGTGGIGF
TRBV7-8	TRBJ1-5	.	.	TGTGCCAGCAGCTTAGCGCTGGGAGGGTTCAATCAGCCCCAGCATTTT	CASSLALGGFNQPQHF
TRBV16	TRBJ2-2	.	.	TGTGCCAGCAGCCAATCCAGGCAGGGGCCGTACACCGGGGAGCTGTTTTTT	CASSQSRQGPYTGELFF
TRBV7-3	TRBJ1-2	.	.	TGTGCCAGCAGCCCGGGTGGAGAGATTGGCTACACCTTC	CASSPGGEIGYTF
TRBV7-8	TRBJ1-1	TRBD1	.	TGTGCCAGCAGCTTAGGGGGACAGGGAGGGACTCAAGCTTTCTTT	CASSLGGQGGTQAFF
TRBV6-2/TRBV6-3	TRBJ2-7	.	.	TGTGCCAGCAGTTACGAAACGGATCAGGGTTCCTGGGGCGAGCAGTACTTC	CASSYETDQGSWGEQYF
TRBV6-2/TRBV6-3	TRBJ1-1	.	.	TGTGCCAGCAGTTACACATGGGCGACTGAAGCTTTCTTT	CASSYTWATEAFF
TRBV18	TRBJ1-1	.	.	TGTGCCAGCTCACCAGGGCCGTATGACACTGAAGCTTTCTTT	CASSPGPYDTEAFF
TRBV30	TRBJ2-5	TRBD1	.	TGTGCCTGGGCCACAGGGGTCCAAGAGACCCAGTACTTC	CAWATGVQETQYF
TRBV9	TRBJ2-1	.	.	TGTGCCAGCTCGAAGATAGCGGTTTCCTACAATGAGCAGTTCTTC	CASSKIAVSYNEQFF
TRBV5-1	TRBJ2-3	.	.	TGCGCCAGCAGCTTGGGGGGGGCCACAGATACGCAGTATTTT	CASSLGGATDTQYF
TRBV7-3	TRBJ2-1	.	.	TGTGCCAGCAGCTTTGCGGGAACAGGCTACAATGAGCAGTTCTTC	CASSFAGTGYNEQFF
TRBV7-9	TRBJ1-5	TRBD1	.	TGTGCCAGCAGCTTTGACAGGGGGCGCGATCAGCCCCAGCATTTT	CASSFDRGRDQPQHF
TRBV7-3	TRBJ1-1	.	.	TGTGCCAGCAGCCAAACGACTGGCACTGAAGCTTTCTTT	CASSQTTGTEAFF
TRBV7-8	TRBJ1-3	.	.	TGTGCCAGCAGCCTCCAACATCTTCCCTCTGGAAACACCATATATTTT	CASSLQHLPSGNTIYF
TRBV11-2	TRBJ1-2	.	.	TGTGCCAGCAGCCCGGTGAAAACTCATGGCTACACCTTC	CASSPVKTHGYTF
TRBV6-1	TRBJ2-6	TRBD1	.	TGTGCCAGCAGTGAAGACAGGGGTAGGGCTGGGGCCAACGTCCTGACTTTC	CASSEDRGRAGANVLTF
TRBV24-1	TRBJ2-1	.	once	TGTGCCACCAGTGAGGCCCGGGGCCTCATCTCCTACAATGAGCAGTTCTTC	CATSEARGLISYNEQFF
TRBV4-1	TRBJ1-5	.	.	TGCGCCAGCAGTCAAGGACTTATACATGGCAATCAGCCCCAGCATTTT	CASSQGLIHGNQPQHF
TRBV10-3	TRBJ2-5	.	.	TGTGCCTCAACGTCCGGGGGGCTGGTAGAGACCCAGTACTTC	CASTSGGLVETQYF
TRBV30	TRBJ2-5	.	.	TGTGCCTGGAGCAGGGGAGAGGAGGAGACCCAGTACTTC	CAWSRGEEETQYF
TRBV27	TRBJ2-1	.	.	TGTGCCAGCACCACAGTAGGGGGGAGTAATGAGCAGTTCTTC	CASTTVGGSNEQFF